Below, 28 T cell receptor beta chains from the same sample are listed, as sequenced in a study of regulatory T cells in long-lasting Graves disease. Time point noted: newly diagnosed GD, antithyroid drugs for less than 3 months. The TCR library was prepared using RNA isolated from PBMCs. Arm-PCR with iRepertoire HTBI primers amplified the CDR3 regions for these TCR beta libraries. TCRdb reprocessed the multiplex PCR reads with MiXCR, giving one entry per CDR3 protein. The table includes more than 400,000 distinct CDR3 sequences, 15% to 20% detected once. The same data also went into a second study, on T cells in Graves' hyperthyroidism and ophthalmopathy.

Here the sequenced sample was peripheral blood mononuclear cells (PBMCs), taken at new diagnosis, from a patient treated with antithyroid drugs. The source is a man aged 35-49 years with Graves disease.

Many counts were recorded for this clonotype. V is TRBV2 and J is TRBJ1-6; D gene unclear. The V gene lost 6 bases and the J gene lost 11 bases, with 14 bases spanning the gap. The CDR3 sequence is 13 residues long. Germline CDR1 reads SNHLY; CDR2 reads FYNNEI. For the CDR3, the DNA is TGTGCCAGCAGCCCGGACCGGTCACCACCCCTCCACTTT. It is translated as CASSPDRSPPLHF.

V gene TRBV12-5 combines with J gene TRBJ2-5; 7 nucleotides align to TRBD1. This CDR3 contains 14 residues. Trimming removed 1 base from V and 5 bases from J; junction bases left unmatched: 4. CDR1 and CDR2 (germline): LGHNT, FRNRAP. CDR3: CASGLEGGWETQYF. The CDR3 DNA follows: TGTGCTAGTGGTTTGGAAGGGGGCTGGGAGACCCAGTACTTC.

This clonotype was observed a few times. This chain links TRBV27 with TRBJ1-2; TRBD1 agrees at 8 bases. Losses at the gene ends were 6 bases for V and 4 bases for J; bases not matched to a gene: 13. The CDR3 is made up of 16 amino acids. The germline V gene has CDR1 MNHEY and CDR2 SMNVEV (reference sequence). The CDR3, as DNA: TGTGCCAGCAGACATAGAGGACAGGGAAGTTTCTATGGCTACACCTTC. Translated: CASRHRGQGSFYGYTF.

This chain links TRBV6-2 or TRBV6-3 with TRBJ2-6; no clear D. Germline CDR1 reads MNHEY; CDR2 reads SVGEGT. V lost 5 bases and J lost 0, with 5 bases in between. The CDR3 totals 14 residues. The CDR3 nucleotides read TGTGCCAGCAGTGAACACTCTGGGGCCAACGTCCTGACTTTC. Translating it yields CASSEHSGANVLTF.

This clonotype has ten or more counts. This chain joins TRBV7-9 and TRBJ2-3; 8 bases fit TRBD2. CDR3 length: 20 residues. The germline V gene has CDR1 SEHNR and CDR2 FQNEAQ (reference sequence). The trim removed 3 bases at V and 6 bases at J, leaving 23 bases unmatched. The CDR3 nucleotides read TGTGCCAGCAGCTTTCCGGGAGGGCTATCCTCGCACAGATACTCGGATACGCAGTATTTT. It specifies CASSFPGGLSSHRYSDTQYF.

This clonotype has at least ten counts. The rearrangement joins TRBV10-3 to TRBJ2-1, with 12 bases lining up with TRBD2. V trimming: 3 bases; J trimming: 0 bases; junction bases outside the gene matches: 0. Germline V gene sequence: CDR1 ENHRY, CDR2 SYGVKD. This CDR3 is built from 16 residues. CDR3 nucleotides: TGTGCCATCAGTGAACTAGCGGGAGGCTCCTACAATGAGCAGTTCTTC. Its protein is CAISELAGGSYNEQFF.

There are many counts of this clonotype. The chain employs TRBV5-1 and TRBJ2-3; possible D gene TRBD1, 5 bases. Germline V CDR1 and CDR2: SGHRS, YFSETQ. The CDR3 totals 15 residues. Deletions cut 1 base from V and 4 bases from J, with 13 bases between. The CDR3 bases are TGCGCCAGCAGCTTGTGGCAGGGTCGGTCAGATACGCAGTATTTT. Protein product: CASSLWQGRSDTQYF.

This clonotype has a count of ten or more. J is TRBJ1-5 and V is TRBV5-1; no reliable D call. Germline CDR1 and CDR2: SGHRS and YFSETQ. V lost 4 bases to trimming and J lost 0 bases, with 11 bases between them. This CDR3 comprises 15 residues. The CDR3 region has the DNA TGCGCCAGCAGCCTGAGCGGCGATAGCAATCAGCCCCAGCATTTT. Protein: CASSLSGDSNQPQHF.

Ten or more counts support this clonotype. J is TRBJ1-5 and V is TRBV5-1, with D uncertain. Trimming took 2 bases from V and 1 from J, leaving 13 bases between them. Per the germline V gene, CDR1 is SGHRS and CDR2 is YFSETQ. CDR3 size: 16 residues. The CDR3 DNA follows: TGCGCCAGCAGCTTCCAGATTATCCTCAGCAATCAGCCCCAGCATTTT. Translating gives CASSFQIILSNQPQHF. Combining the CDR3 with reference TRBV5-1 and TRBJ1-5 gives the whole variable domain KAGVTQTPRYLIKTRGQQVTLSCSPISGHRSVSWYQQTPGQGLQFLFEYFSETQRNKGNFPGRFSGRQFSNSRSEMNVSTLELGDSALYLCASSFQIILSNQPQHFGDGTRLSIL.

The chain links TRBV24-1 to TRBJ2-2, with D possibly being TRBD2 (6 bases). Trimming took 5 bases from V and 7 from J, leaving 13 bases between them. Looked up from germline, CDR1 is KGHDR and CDR2 is SFDVKD. The CDR3 has 14 amino acids. CDR3 nucleotide sequence: TGTGCCACCAGTGGAGGCTGGCGGGGCGGGGAGCTGTTTTTT. Residues: CATSGGWRGGELFF.

The rearrangement uses TRBV20-1 and TRBJ2-1; D possibly matches TRBD1 or TRBD2 (11 bases each). This CDR3 spans 17 amino acids. V was shortened by 5 bases and J by 7 bases, with 27 bases between the two germline ends. The germline CDR1 and CDR2 sequences are DFQATT and SNEGSKA (reference sequence). In DNA, the CDR3 is TGCAGTGCTCCGGGGGACAGGGGGACTAGCGGATCGAATGAGCAGTTCTTC. Protein sequence: CSAPGDRGTSGSNEQFF.

This clonotype has ten or more counts. This chain joins TRBV6-1 and TRBJ2-7; D is uncertain. The CDR3 has 14 amino acids. The V end lost 5 bases, the J end lost 0 bases, and 11 bases lay between the germline ends. Germline-derived CDR1 and CDR2 are MNHNS and SASEGT. The CDR3 here is CASSTRPPSYEQYF. The CDR3 bases are TGTGCCAGCAGTACAAGACCTCCCTCCTACGAGCAGTACTTC.

On this clonotype: Being one base from a much bigger clone, this may be a read error. The chain carries TRBV7-3 and TRBJ2-1; no reliable D call. The germline gives CDR1 SGHTA, CDR2 FQGTGA. The ends were cut back, 1 base at V and 12 bases at J, with 10 bases in the middle. The CDR3 is 12 residues long. CDR3: CASSLNGLGQFF. DNA for the CDR3: TGTGCCAGCAGCTTAAACGGGCTTGGGCAGTTCTTC.

This clonotype occurred a few times. This chain joins TRBV12-3 or TRBV12-4 and TRBJ1-4; 9 bases are a match to TRBD1. The J segment lost 9 bases and the V segment lost 5 bases, leaving 7 bases of the junction unmatched. This CDR3 region has 14 residues. The DNA of the CDR3 is TGTGCCAGCAGTGGGGACAGGGCCGGGAAAAAACTGTTTTTT. Its translation: CASSGDRAGKKLFF.

This clonotype was counted at least ten times. The chain couples TRBV6-1 to TRBJ2-3, with TRBD2 identical over 11 bases. The germline CDR1 and CDR2 sequences are MNHNS and SASEGT. The CDR3 runs to 17 residues. V was pared by 6 bases and J by 4 bases, with 12 bases of the junction left unmatched. Written as DNA, the CDR3 is TGTGCCAGCAGCCGGTCCTTAGCGGGAGGGCAGTCAGATACGCAGTATTTT. Protein sequence: CASSRSLAGGQSDTQYF.

This chain connects TRBV5-6 to TRBJ2-3, with 13 bases identical to TRBD2. The CDR3 contains 18 residues. CDR1 is SGHDT, CDR2 YYEEEE, per germline. V shed 3 bases, J shed 3 bases, and the junction held 10 bases outside the gene matches. CDR3 sequence reads: CASSSRTSGSTRTDTQYF. CDR3 bases: TGTGCCAGCAGCTCACGGACTAGCGGGAGTACGAGGACAGATACGCAGTATTTT.

This clonotype came up a few times. The V and J genes are TRBV20-1 and TRBJ2-7; TRBD2 aligns across 7 bases. Germline lookup yields CDR1 DFQATT and CDR2 SNEGSKA (reference sequence). The length of the CDR3 is 14 residues. V trimming: 6 bases; J trimming: 0 bases; junction bases outside the gene matches: 8. The DNA for the CDR3 is TGCAGTGCCTGGGGAGCGGGACGCTCCTACGAGCAGTACTTC. Translation: CSAWGAGRSYEQYF.

Remarks on this clonotype: With a much larger clone just one base away, this may be a read error. The rearrangement links TRBV2 to TRBJ1-4; the match to TRBD1 covers 7 bases. Germline V gene data show CDR1 as SNHLY and CDR2 as FYNNEI. There are 14 residues in the CDR3. Trimming took 6 bases from V and 9 from J; bases not matched to a gene: 10. CDR3 sequence (DNA): TGTGCCAGCAGCTCCGACAGGGTTGGCAAAAAACTGTTTTTT. It yields the protein CASSSDRVGKKLFF.

This sequence joins TRBV10-3 and TRBJ2-7; 15 bases fit TRBD2. V was clipped by 5 bases and J by 4 bases; unmatched bases: 6. The germline CDR1 and CDR2 sequences are ENHRY and SYGVKD. This CDR3 comprises 16 residues. For the CDR3, the DNA is TGTGCCATCAGTCGGACTAGCGGGAGGGAGATATACGAGCAGTACTTC. Residues: CAISRTSGREIYEQYF.

The rearrangement joins TRBV6-2 or TRBV6-3 to TRBJ2-3, with 13 bases that match TRBD2. The J segment lost 2 bases and the V segment lost 8 bases, leaving 13 bases of the junction unmatched. Germline CDR1 MNHEY, CDR2 SVGEGT. The CDR3 contains 18 residues. The CDR3 reads CASVSGTSGKGPTDTQYF. CDR3 nucleotides: TGTGCCAGCGTATCCGGGACTAGCGGGAAAGGACCCACAGATACGCAGTATTTT.

This clonotype was seen at least ten times. V usage is TRBV29-1 and J usage is TRBJ2-5; D is undetermined. There are 11 residues in the CDR3. The V end was cut by 7 bases, the J end by 5 bases, with 11 bases between. Germline values: CDR1 SQVTM, CDR2 ANQGSEA. CDR3 DNA sequence: TGCAGCGGGAAGGACCGGGAGACCCAGTACTTC. Amino acids: CSGKDRETQYF. The whole variable domain, filled in from reference TRBV29-1 and TRBJ2-5, reads SAVISQKPSRDICQRGTSLTIQCQVDSQVTMMFWYRQQPGQSLTLIATANQGSEATYESGFVIDKFPISRPNLTFSTLTVSNMSPEDSSIYLCSGKDRETQYFGPGTRLLVL.

This clonotype was observed a few times. This chain uses TRBV7-2 with TRBJ2-1, with D possibly TRBD2 on 6 matching bases. The CDR3 has 13 residues. CDR1 SGHTA and CDR2 FQGNSA come from the germline V gene. Trimming stripped 4 bases from V and 14 bases from J, with 18 bases between. This chain's CDR3 is CASSSGLLGDKFF. The CDR3, as DNA: TGTGCCAGCAGCTCGGGACTCCTGGGAGACAAGTTCTTC.

This clonotype was found many times. The J gene is TRBJ2-1, the V gene TRBV24-1; TRBD1 agrees at 12 bases. Trimming cost V 9 bases and J 7 bases; bases outside gene matches: 6. This CDR3 contains 14 residues. CDR1 and CDR2 (germline): KGHDR, SFDVKD. CDR3 loop: CATSGQGARNEQFF. The CDR3 region has the DNA TGTGCCACCTCGGGACAGGGGGCAAGGAATGAGCAGTTCTTC.

This clonotype was found once. The V call is TRBV4-2, the J call TRBJ2-1; 13 nucleotides line up with TRBD2. Germline V gene data show CDR1 as LGHNA and CDR2 as YNFKEQ. The CDR3 runs 18 residues. Losses at the gene ends were 0 bases for V and 7 bases for J; bases not matched to a gene: 9. In nucleotides, the CDR3 is TGTGCCAGCAGCCAAGATCACAAGGGACTAGCGGGAAATAATGAGCAGTTCTTC. Its protein is CASSQDHKGLAGNNEQFF.

The CDR3 DNA reads as TGTGCCAGCAGCGCAGGAGTGTTCAGTGGGGCCAACGTCCTGACTTTC. This encodes CASSAGVFSGANVLTF. The V gene is TRBV7-3, the J gene TRBJ2-6; D is unclear. Germline V gives CDR1 SGHTA, CDR2 FQGTGA. This CDR3 spans 16 amino acids. Trimming pared 5 bases from V and 3 bases from J, leaving 14 bases between.

This clonotype showed up just a few times. The chain has TRBV5-1 and TRBJ1-6; 8 bases map to TRBD1. The germline gives CDR1 SGHRS, CDR2 YFSETQ. Losses at the gene ends were 4 bases for V and 5 bases for J; bases not matched to a gene: 8. The CDR3 has 16 amino acids. CDR3 bases: TGCGCCAGCAGCCTACCTGGACAGGGCAATAATTCACCCCTCCACTTT. This gives the protein CASSLPGQGNNSPLHF.

This clonotype was seen repeatedly, ten times or more. The rearrangement uses TRBV28 and TRBJ2-2; D gene uncertain. CDR3 length equals 12 residues. The germline V and J ends were trimmed by 3 bases and 1 base, with 0 bases remaining between them. Germline CDR1 and CDR2: MDHEN and SYDVKM. The chain's CDR3 is CASSLNTGELFF. DNA for the CDR3: TGTGCCAGCAGTTTGAACACCGGGGAGCTGTTTTTT.

The chain is built from TRBV12-3 or TRBV12-4 and TRBJ1-2; TRBD1 might be the D (5 bases). The length of the CDR3 is 15 residues. V lost 9 bases and J lost 7, with 24 bases in between. The CDR3 loop reads CASGQGGGIIVGYTF. In nucleotides, the CDR3 is TGTGCCAGTGGCCAGGGTGGGGGTATAATAGTTGGCTACACCTTC.